This T cell receptor (beta chain) was observed in a study of T cells after yellow fever vaccination. Study-wide results and caveats: Compared with primary, the secondary response was weaker and peaked at day 5, not 15.

The CDR3 runs to 16 residues. In germline, CDR1 is DFQATT, CDR2 SNEGSKA (reference sequence). Trimming left V 5 bases short and J 0 bases short, with 17 bases between. This clonotype has more than one count but fewer than ten. Its target is not known. Each CDR3 protein is one row after TCRdb ran MiXCR on the 5' RACE reads. The table has hundreds of thousands of distinct CDR3 sequences, 10% to 15% seen once. This specimen was PBMCs, taken on the day of the yellow fever booster vaccination. V gene TRBV20-1 combines with J gene TRBJ2-1, with D perhaps matching TRBD2 (5 bases). This clonotype was obtained from a man aged 30 to 39 who received the YFV17D yellow fever vaccine. CDR3 sequence reads: CSASPIAGSSYNEQFF. CDR3 nucleotides: TGCAGTGCTTCTCCTATTGCGGGTAGCTCCTACAATGAGCAGTTCTTC.